This TCR beta chain was retrieved from a study of spatial heterogeneity in lung cancer. Study-level information: Each time, sequencing found more beta-chain sequences than alpha-chain sequences. On average, each unique TCR and UMI combination appeared more than ten times in raw reads.

TCR cDNA molecules each carried a unique molecular identifier. From the 5' RACE reads, TCRdb called clonotypes with MiXCR, one entry per CDR3 protein. The sample has 65,000 to 85,000 distinct CDR3 sequences; about 20% are singletons. There are a few counts of this clonotype. A read error may explain this, as a much larger clone is one base away. V was pared by 0 bases and J by 2 bases, with 9 bases between. Germline V CDR1 and CDR2: SGHRS, YFSETQ. The CDR3 is 14 amino acids. Time point here: sample taken at primary tumor resection. The authors sequenced whole RNA from tumor, nontumor lung or frozen PBMC without sorting.

The sequencing used PBMCs, collected at surgery. The chain couples TRBV5-1 to TRBJ2-7, with D unresolved. This receptor was taken from a male donor with early-stage non-small cell lung cancer. The CDR3 sequence: CASSLEGGTYEQYF. CDR3 in DNA: TGCGCCAGCAGCTTGGAGGGCGGAACCTACGAGCAGTACTTC.